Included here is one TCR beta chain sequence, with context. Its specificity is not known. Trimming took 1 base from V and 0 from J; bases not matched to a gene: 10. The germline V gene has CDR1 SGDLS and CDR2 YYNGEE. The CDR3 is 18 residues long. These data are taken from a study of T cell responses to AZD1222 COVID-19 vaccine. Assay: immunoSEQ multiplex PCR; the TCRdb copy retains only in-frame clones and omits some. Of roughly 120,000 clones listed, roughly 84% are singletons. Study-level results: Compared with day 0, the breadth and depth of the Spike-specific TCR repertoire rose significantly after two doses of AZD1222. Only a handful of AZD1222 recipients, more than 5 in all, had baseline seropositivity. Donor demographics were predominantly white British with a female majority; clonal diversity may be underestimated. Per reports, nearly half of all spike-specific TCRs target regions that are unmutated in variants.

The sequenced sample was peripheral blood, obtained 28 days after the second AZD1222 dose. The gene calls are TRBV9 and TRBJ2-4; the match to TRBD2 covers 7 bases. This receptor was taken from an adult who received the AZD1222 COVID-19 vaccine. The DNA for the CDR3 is TGTGCCAGCAGCGTACGGGCTAGCGGAGCCCTAGCCAAAAACATTCAGTACTTC. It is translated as CASSVRASGALAKNIQYF. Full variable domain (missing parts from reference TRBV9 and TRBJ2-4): DSGVTQTPKHLITATGQRVTLRCSPRSGDLSVYWYQQSLDQGLQFLIQYYNGEERAKGNILERFSAQQFPDLHSELNLSSLELGDSALYFCASSVRASGALAKNIQYFGAGTRLSVL.